This is a list of T cell receptor beta chains from one sample in a study of shared clonotypes between healthy human individuals. Sequencing was performed with immunoSEQ multiplex PCR; in TCRdb, only in-frame clones are kept and a portion is missing. This repertoire shows about 2.3 million clones, about nine tenths found once; its top ten account for 0.3% to 0.45%. Material: naive CD4+ T cells from PBMCs. These receptors were taken from a man younger than 35 in good health. Some clones in this sample may be carry-over from other donors' samples. The CDR3 runs from the conserved cysteine through the conserved F or W. D genes are given only for firm matches. Some rows mark clone size as missing; the rest say once, few, many or name a class of expanded clone.

TRBV10-3	TRBJ2-1	once	TRBD1	CAISKGTGGDRGDEQFF	TGTGCCATCAGCAAGGGAACAGGGGGCGATAGAGGGGATGAGCAGTTCTTC
TRBV9	TRBJ2-2	NA	NA	CASSVRENTGELFF	TGTGCCAGCAGCGTGAGAGAGAACACCGGGGAGCTGTTTTTT
TRBV7-2	TRBJ2-1	NA	NA	CASSLVAVSYNEQFF	TGTGCCAGCAGCTTAGTGGCCGTATCCTACAATGAGCAGTTCTTC
TRBV28	TRBJ2-1	NA	TRBD1	CANQRGGQGNNEQFF	TGTGCCAACCAGAGAGGGGGACAGGGTAACAATGAGCAGTTCTTC
TRBV2	TRBJ2-7	NA	NA	CAAGQVPYEQYF	TGTGCCGCGGGGCAGGTCCCCTACGAGCAGTACTTC
TRBV28	TRBJ1-5	NA	TRBD1	CASSLPPFDRDSNQPQHF	TGTGCCAGCAGTTTACCCCCCTTCGACAGGGACAGCAATCAGCCCCAGCATTTT
TRBV28	TRBJ2-1	NA	TRBD2	CASSLWASGRGNEQFF	TGTGCCAGCAGTTTATGGGCTAGCGGGAGAGGGAATGAGCAGTTCTTC
TRBV9	TRBJ2-3	NA	NA	CASSVIPTGADTQYF	TGTGCCAGCAGCGTTATTCCCACTGGGGCGGATACGCAGTATTTT
TRBV11-2	TRBJ2-7	NA	NA	CASSRALSGSSYEQYF	TGTGCCAGCAGCAGGGCCCTGAGCGGCAGCTCCTACGAGCAGTACTTC
TRBV6-6	TRBJ1-4	NA	NA	CASSYLTNEKLFF	TGTGCCAGCAGTTACCTGACTAATGAAAAACTGTTTTTT
TRBV11-1	TRBJ2-1	NA	NA	CASSLYRGPQFF	TGTGCCAGCAGCTTATACCGGGGTCCCCAGTTCTTC
TRBV5-4	TRBJ2-3	NA	NA	CASSLATRGDTQYF	TGTGCCAGCAGCTTGGCCACGAGGGGAGATACGCAGTATTTT
TRBV7-2	TRBJ1-1	NA	NA	CASSLEHRLTEAFF	TGTGCCAGCAGCTTAGAGCACAGACTCACTGAAGCTTTCTTT
TRBV7-9	TRBJ2-5	NA	NA	CASSSLWTQYF	TGTGCCAGCAGCTCCCTCTGGACCCAGTACTTC
TRBV4-1	TRBJ2-2	NA	NA	CASSTRTENTGELFF	TGCGCCAGCAGCACTCGGACAGAGAACACCGGGGAGCTGTTTTTT
TRBV4-2	TRBJ2-3	once	NA	CASSQDGTGSTDTQYF	TGTGCCAGCAGCCAAGATGGTACAGGGTCGACAGATACGCAGTATTTT
TRBV7-9	TRBJ2-1	NA	TRBD2	CASSSGSGSSYNEQFF	TGTGCCAGCAGCTCGGGTAGCGGGAGCTCCTACAATGAGCAGTTCTTC
TRBV5-1	TRBJ2-5	NA	TRBD1	CASSTLGQFQETQYF	TGCGCCAGCAGCACCCTGGGACAGTTCCAAGAGACCCAGTACTTC
TRBV2	TRBJ1-4	NA	NA	CASSDPAGSNEKLFF	TGTGCCAGCAGTGATCCCGCAGGGTCGAATGAAAAACTGTTTTTT
TRBV5-1	TRBJ1-1	NA	NA	CASSQSIRSSNTEAFF	TGCGCCAGCAGCCAATCTATCCGGAGCTCAAACACTGAAGCTTTCTTT
TRBV5-1	TRBJ2-6	once	NA	CASSFKGSGANVLTF	TGCGCCAGCAGCTTCAAGGGCTCTGGGGCCAACGTCCTGACTTTC
TRBV11-2	TRBJ2-7	NA	TRBD1	CASSLMGQGAYEQYF	TGTGCCAGCAGCTTAATGGGACAGGGGGCATACGAGCAGTACTTC
TRBV27	TRBJ2-7	NA	NA	CASRKNREGGQYF	TGTGCCAGCAGGAAAAACAGGGAGGGTGGGCAGTACTTC
TRBV11-3	TRBJ1-1	NA	NA	CASSQQVFAEAFF	TGTGCCAGCAGCCAACAGGTTTTCGCGGAAGCTTTCTTT
TRBV29-1	TRBJ2-3	once	TRBD2	CSVALAGSADTQYF	TGCAGCGTTGCTCTAGCGGGTTCGGCAGATACGCAGTATTTT